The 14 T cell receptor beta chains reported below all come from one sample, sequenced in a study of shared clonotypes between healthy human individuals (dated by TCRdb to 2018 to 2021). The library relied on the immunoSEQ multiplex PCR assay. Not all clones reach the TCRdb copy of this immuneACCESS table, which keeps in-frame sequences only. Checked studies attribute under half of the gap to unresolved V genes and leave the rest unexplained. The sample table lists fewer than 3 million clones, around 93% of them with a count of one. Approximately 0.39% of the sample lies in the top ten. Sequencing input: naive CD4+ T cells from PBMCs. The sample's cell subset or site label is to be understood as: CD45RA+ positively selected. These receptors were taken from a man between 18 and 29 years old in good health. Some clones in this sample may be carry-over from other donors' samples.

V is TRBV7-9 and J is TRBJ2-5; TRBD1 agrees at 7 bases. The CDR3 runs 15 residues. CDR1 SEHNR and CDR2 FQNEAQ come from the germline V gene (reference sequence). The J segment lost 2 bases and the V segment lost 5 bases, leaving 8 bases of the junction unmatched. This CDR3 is CASSTWTGRQETQYF. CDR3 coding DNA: TGTGCCAGCAGCACCTGGACAGGACGTCAAGAGACCCAGTACTTC.

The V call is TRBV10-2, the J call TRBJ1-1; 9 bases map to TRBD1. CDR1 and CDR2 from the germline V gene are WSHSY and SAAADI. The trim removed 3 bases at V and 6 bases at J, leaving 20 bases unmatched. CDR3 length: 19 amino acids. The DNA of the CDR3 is TGCGCCAGCAGTGATCTCGGGACAGGGATTTTGGGTGGCGCTGCTGAAGCTTTCTTT. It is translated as CASSDLGTGILGGAAEAFF.

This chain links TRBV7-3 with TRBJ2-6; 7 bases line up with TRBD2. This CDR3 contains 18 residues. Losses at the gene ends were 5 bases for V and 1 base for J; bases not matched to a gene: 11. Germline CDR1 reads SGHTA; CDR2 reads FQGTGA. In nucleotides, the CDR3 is TGTGCCAGCAGCCCCCTTTTGGGGGGGAGGTCTGGGGCCAACGTCCTGACTTTC. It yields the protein CASSPLLGGRSGANVLTF. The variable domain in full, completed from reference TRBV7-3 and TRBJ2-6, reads GAGVSQTPSNKVTEKGKYVELRCDPISGHTALYWYRQSLGQGPEFLIYFQGTGAADDSGLPNDRFFAVRPEGSVSTLKIQRTERGDSAVYLCASSPLLGGRSGANVLTFGAGSRLTVL.

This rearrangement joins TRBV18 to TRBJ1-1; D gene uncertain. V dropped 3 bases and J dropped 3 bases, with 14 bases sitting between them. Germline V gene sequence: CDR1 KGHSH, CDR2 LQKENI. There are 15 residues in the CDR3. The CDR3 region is CASSPLAVRDTEAFF. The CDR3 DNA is TGTGCCAGCTCACCCCTCGCGGTCCGGGACACTGAAGCTTTCTTT.

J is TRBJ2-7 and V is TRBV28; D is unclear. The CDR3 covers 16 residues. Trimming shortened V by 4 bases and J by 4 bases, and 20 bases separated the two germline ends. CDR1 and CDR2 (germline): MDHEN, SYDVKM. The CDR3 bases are TGTGCCAGCAGTTCCCAGACACGAGTAAGGAGATACGAGCAGTACTTC. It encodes CASSSQTRVRRYEQYF.

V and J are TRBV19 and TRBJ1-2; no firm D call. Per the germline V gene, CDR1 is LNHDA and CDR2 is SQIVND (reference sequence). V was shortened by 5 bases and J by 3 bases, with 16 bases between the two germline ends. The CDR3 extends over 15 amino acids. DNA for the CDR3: TGTGCCAGTAGTGATCTGACACGGGCCTACTATGGCTACACCTTC. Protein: CASSDLTRAYYGYTF.

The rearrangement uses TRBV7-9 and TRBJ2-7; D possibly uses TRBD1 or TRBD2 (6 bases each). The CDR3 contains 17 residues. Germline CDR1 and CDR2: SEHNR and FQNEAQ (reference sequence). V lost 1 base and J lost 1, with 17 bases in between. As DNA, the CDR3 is TGTGCCAGCAGCTTAGGGTTTGGGGGGCTGAGGTCCTACGAGCAGTACTTC. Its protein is CASSLGFGGLRSYEQYF.

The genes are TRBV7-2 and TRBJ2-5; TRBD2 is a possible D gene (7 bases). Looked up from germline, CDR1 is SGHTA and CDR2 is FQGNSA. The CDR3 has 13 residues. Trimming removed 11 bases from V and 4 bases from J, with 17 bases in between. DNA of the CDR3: TGTGCCCGTGGGAGGGGAGGGGGAGAGACCCAGTACTTC. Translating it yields CARGRGGGETQYF.

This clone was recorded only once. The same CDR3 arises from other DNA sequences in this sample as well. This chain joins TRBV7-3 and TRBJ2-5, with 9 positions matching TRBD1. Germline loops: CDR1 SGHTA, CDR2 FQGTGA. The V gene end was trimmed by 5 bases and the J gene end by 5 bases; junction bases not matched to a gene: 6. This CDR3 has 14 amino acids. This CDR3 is CASSVQGASETQYF. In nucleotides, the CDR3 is TGTGCCAGCAGCGTACAGGGGGCTTCTGAGACCCAGTACTTC.

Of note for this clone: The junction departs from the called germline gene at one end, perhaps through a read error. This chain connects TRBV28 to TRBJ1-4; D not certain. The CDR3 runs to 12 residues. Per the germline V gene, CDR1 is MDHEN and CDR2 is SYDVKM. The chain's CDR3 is CASSPLRGPGIF. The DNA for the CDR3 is TGTGCCAGCAGTCCCTTGAGAGGGCCGGGGATTTTT.

The CDR3 protein is CASRDGPGTGSFSGNTIYF. The CDR3 region has the DNA TGCGCCAGCAGAGACGGGCCCGGGACAGGGAGCTTCTCTGGAAACACCATATATTTT. This sequence joins TRBV5-1 and TRBJ1-3; the match to TRBD1 covers 9 bases. V was clipped by 5 bases and J by 0 bases; unmatched bases: 15. Per the germline V gene, CDR1 is SGHRS and CDR2 is YFSETQ. CDR3 size: 19 residues.

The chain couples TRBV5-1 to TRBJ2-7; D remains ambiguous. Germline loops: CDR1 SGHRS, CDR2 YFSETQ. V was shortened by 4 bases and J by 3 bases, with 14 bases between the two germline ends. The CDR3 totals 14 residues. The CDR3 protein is CASSLTGENYEQYF. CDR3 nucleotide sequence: TGCGCCAGCAGCCTGACGGGCGAAAACTACGAGCAGTACTTC.

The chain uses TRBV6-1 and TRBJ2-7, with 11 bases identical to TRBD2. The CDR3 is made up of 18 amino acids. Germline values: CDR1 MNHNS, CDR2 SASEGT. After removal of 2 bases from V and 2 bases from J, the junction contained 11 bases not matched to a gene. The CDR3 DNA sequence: TGTGCCAGCAGTGAACCCCGCCCGGGACTAGCGGTTCCCTACGAGCAGTACTTC. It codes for CASSEPRPGLAVPYEQYF.

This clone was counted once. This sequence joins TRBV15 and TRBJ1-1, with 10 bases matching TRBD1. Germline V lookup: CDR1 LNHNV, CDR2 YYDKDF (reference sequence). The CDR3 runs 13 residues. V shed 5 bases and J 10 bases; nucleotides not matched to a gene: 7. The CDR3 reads CATSGGQGVGAFF. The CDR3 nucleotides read TGTGCCACCAGCGGTGGACAGGGGGTTGGAGCTTTCTTT.